Following are 17 T cell receptor beta chains from one sample sequenced in a study of T cell changes during pregnancy in multiple sclerosis. The assay was immunoSEQ multiplex PCR, and TCRdb's table has in-frame clones only and misses some. Of some 100,000 clones listed, 90% to 95% are singletons. The sequenced sample was peripheral blood, obtained before pregnancy. Receptor source: a female donor with multiple sclerosis, enrolled in a pregnancy study.

This sequence joins TRBV19 and TRBJ2-2; TRBD2 aligns across 7 bases. The CDR3 sequence is 16 residues long. The V gene end was trimmed by 1 base and the J gene end by 0 bases; junction bases not matched to a gene: 2. Germline V lookup: CDR1 LNHDA, CDR2 SQIVND (reference sequence). Here the CDR3 DNA reads TGTGCCAGTAGTATAGTTGGGAGGGCGAACACCGGGGAGCTGTTTTTT. It specifies CASSIVGRANTGELFF.

This chain joins TRBV7-6 and TRBJ2-3, with D possibly TRBD1 on 5 matching bases. There are 15 residues in the CDR3. V lost 4 bases and J lost 7, with 18 bases in between. CDR1 and CDR2 (germline): SGHVS, FNYEAQ. This chain's CDR3 is CASSSSLKGVYTQYF. The DNA for the CDR3 is TGTGCCAGCAGCTCTAGTCTTAAAGGGGTCTATACGCAGTATTTT.

This sequence joins TRBV10-2 and TRBJ1-2; D possibly corresponds to TRBD1 (6 bases). The CDR3 totals 14 residues. Germline V gene lookup returns CDR1 WSHSY and CDR2 SAAADI. The V end lost 3 bases, the J end lost 5 bases, and 13 bases lay between the germline ends. CDR3 coding DNA: TGCGCCAGCAGTGATACAGGGATGGGGTATGGCTACACCTTC. It translates to CASSDTGMGYGYTF.

The CDR3 DNA reads as TGCAGCGTCGGGAGTAATGAGCAGTTCTTC. This gives the protein CSVGSNEQFF. The J gene is TRBJ2-1, the V gene TRBV29-1, with D maybe TRBD2 (6 bases). From germline, CDR1 is SQVTM and CDR2 ANQGSEA. V lost 6 bases, J lost 7 bases, and 7 bases lay in between. The CDR3 is 10 residues long.

This chain joins TRBV4-1 and TRBJ2-1, with 14 nucleotides matching TRBD2. The CDR3 contains 17 residues. Germline V gene lookup returns CDR1 MGHRA and CDR2 YSYEKL. Unmatched junction bases numbered 14, after V lost 7 bases and J lost 9 bases. As DNA, the CDR3 is TGCGCCAGCATTTCTGATCCGGGGACTAGCGGGAGAAGTGAGCAGTTCTTC. This gives the protein CASISDPGTSGRSEQFF.

The chain is built from TRBV13 and TRBJ2-5; 7 nucleotides match TRBD2. This CDR3 comprises 17 residues. V shed 0 bases and J 2 bases; nucleotides not matched to a gene: 9. Looked up from germline, CDR1 is PRHDT and CDR2 is FYEKMQ (reference sequence). CDR3 DNA sequence: TGTGCCAGCAGCTTAGGTCTAGCGGTTCCGTCGCAAGAGACCCAGTACTTC. Encoded protein: CASSLGLAVPSQETQYF.

V is TRBV4-1 and J is TRBJ2-7; D perhaps matches TRBD1 (6 bases). Germline lookup yields CDR1 MGHRA and CDR2 YSYEKL. The CDR3 is 18 amino acids. The V end was cut by 3 bases, the J end by 0 bases, with 21 bases between. The CDR3, as DNA: TGCGCCAGCAGCCATTCCCCAGGGGTTACGCTTTCCTCCTACGAGCAGTACTTC. It codes for CASSHSPGVTLSSYEQYF.

This clone is deemed medium-sized. At one end, the junction sequence differs from germline, possibly due to a read error. The chain employs TRBV25-1 and TRBJ2-7, with a possible D match to TRBD1 (5 bases). This CDR3 contains 11 residues. CDR1 is MGHDK and CDR2 is SYGVNS in the germline V gene. The CDR3 region has the DNA TGTGCCAGCAGTGACCTAGGGGTCCCACACTTC. This codes for CASSDLGVPHF.

This clone was observed a few times. V and J are TRBV5-1 and TRBJ2-3, with no clear D. Between the trimmed V and J ends, which lost 0 bases and 2 bases, there was a span of 7 bases. Germline assignment: CDR1 SGHRS and CDR2 YFSETQ. The CDR3 consists of 14 residues. In DNA, the CDR3 is TGCGCCAGCAGCTTGGCCCCCCTCACAGATACGCAGTATTTT. Translating it yields CASSLAPLTDTQYF.

V is TRBV7-3 and J is TRBJ2-3; 11 bases fit TRBD2. CDR1 and CDR2 from the germline V gene are SGHTA and FQGTGA. The CDR3 is 15 residues long. With V trimmed by 5 bases and J by 6 bases, 7 bases remained unmatched. The CDR3: CASSLGLAGLDTQYF. The CDR3 DNA follows: TGTGCCAGCAGCCTAGGACTAGCGGGCCTGGATACGCAGTATTTT.

This chain uses TRBV5-1 with TRBJ1-1; tentatively, D is TRBD1 (6 bases). Germline V gives CDR1 SGHRS, CDR2 YFSETQ. The CDR3 is 16 residues long. Trimming removed 0 bases at V and 5 bases at J, with 17 bases between. The CDR3 reads CASSLGREGGSTEAFF. The CDR3 DNA reads as TGCGCCAGCAGCTTGGGGAGGGAGGGGGGTAGTACTGAAGCTTTCTTT.

The rearrangement links TRBV13 to TRBJ1-2; the match to TRBD1 covers 7 bases. V was clipped by 2 bases and J by 4 bases; unmatched bases: 7. Germline loops: CDR1 PRHDT, CDR2 FYEKMQ (reference sequence). The CDR3 loop spans 15 amino acids. The CDR3 nucleotides read TGTGCCAGCAGCTTATCGGGACAGTCAGTCTATGGCTACACCTTC. This gives the protein CASSLSGQSVYGYTF. The full variable domain, its missing parts supplied by reference TRBV13 and TRBJ1-2, is AAGVIQSPRHLIKEKRETATLKCYPIPRHDTVYWYQQGPGQDPQFLISFYEKMQSDKGSIPDRFSAQQFSDYHSELNMSSLELGDSALYFCASSLSGQSVYGYTFGSGTRLTVV.

CDR3 nucleotide sequence: TGTGCCAGCAGCCACAGGACTAGCGGCACAGATACGCAGTATTTT. It is translated as CASSHRTSGTDTQYF. The J gene is TRBJ2-3, the V gene TRBV7-2, with 9 bases matching TRBD2. Per the germline V gene, CDR1 is SGHTA and CDR2 is FQGNSA. The CDR3 loop spans 15 amino acids. Unmatched junction bases numbered 4, after V lost 5 bases and J lost 1 base.

This chain uses TRBV19 with TRBJ1-5, with 11 bases identical to TRBD1. Germline V CDR1 and CDR2: LNHDA, SQIVND (reference sequence). Unmatched junction bases numbered 8, after V lost 5 bases and J lost 2 bases. The CDR3 is 17 residues long. The CDR3 spells CASSPRDRGSGNQPQHF. The CDR3 DNA is TGTGCCAGTAGTCCCAGGGACAGGGGGTCGGGCAATCAGCCCCAGCATTTT. Complete variable domain (other parts from reference TRBV19 and TRBJ1-5): DGGITQSPKYLFRKEGQNVTLSCEQNLNHDAMYWYRQDPGQGLRLIYYSQIVNDFQKGDIAEGYSVSREKKESFPLTVTSAQKNPTAFYLCASSPRDRGSGNQPQHFGDGTRLSIL.

This sequence joins TRBV2 and TRBJ2-5; D is uncertain. In germline, CDR1 is SNHLY, CDR2 FYNNEI. This CDR3 is built from 16 residues. The V gene lost 4 bases and the J gene lost 4 bases, with 19 bases spanning the gap. DNA of the CDR3: TGTGCCAGCAGTGTCGGAATAACCCGAGGTAGAGAGACCCAGTACTTC. Translated: CASSVGITRGRETQYF. Combining the CDR3 with reference TRBV2 and TRBJ2-5 gives the whole variable domain EPEVTQTPSHQVTQMGQEVILRCVPISNHLYFYWYRQILGQKVEFLVSFYNNEISEKSEIFDDQFSVERPDGSNFTLKIRSTKLEDSAMYFCASSVGITRGRETQYFGPGTRLLVL.

V is TRBV27 and J is TRBJ2-1, with 8 bases lining up with TRBD1. The CDR3 is made up of 18 amino acids. V was pared by 1 base and J by 0 bases, with 8 bases of the junction left unmatched. The germline gives CDR1 MNHEY, CDR2 SMNVEV (reference sequence). The CDR3 DNA sequence: TGTGCCAGCAGTTTATTCTTGGGGACAGGCAACTCCTACAATGAGCAGTTCTTC. Translated: CASSLFLGTGNSYNEQFF.

This rearrangement joins TRBV7-2 to TRBJ1-2; 8 bases agree with TRBD1. The germline V gene encodes CDR1 SGHTA and CDR2 FQGNSA. Unmatched junction bases numbered 7, after V lost 4 bases and J lost 9 bases. The CDR3 has 13 amino acids. This chain's CDR3 is CASSSGQASSYTF. The CDR3 bases are TGTGCCAGCAGCTCGGGACAGGCCTCCAGCTACACCTTC. Full variable domain (remainder filled in from reference TRBV7-2 and TRBJ1-2): GAGVSQSPSNKVTEKGKDVELRCDPISGHTALYWYRQSLGQGLEFLIYFQGNSAPDKSGLPSDRFSAERTGGSVSTLTIQRTQQEDSAVYLCASSSGQASSYTFGSGTRLTVV.